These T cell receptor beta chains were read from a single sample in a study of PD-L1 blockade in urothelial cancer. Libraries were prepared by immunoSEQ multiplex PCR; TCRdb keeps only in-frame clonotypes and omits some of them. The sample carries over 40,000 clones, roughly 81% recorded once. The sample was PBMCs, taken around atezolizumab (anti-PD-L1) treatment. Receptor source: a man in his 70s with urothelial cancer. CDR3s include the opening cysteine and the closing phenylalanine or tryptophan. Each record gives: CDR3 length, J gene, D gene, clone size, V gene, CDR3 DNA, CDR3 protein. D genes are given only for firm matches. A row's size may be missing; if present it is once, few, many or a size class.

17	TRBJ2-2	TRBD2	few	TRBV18	TGTGCCAGCTCACCACCGTCTAGCGGGAGGATGACCGGGGAGCTGTTTTTT	CASSPPSSGRMTGELFF
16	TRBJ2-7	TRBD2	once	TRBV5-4	TGTGCCAGCAGCATCCCTACTAGCGGGAGGGAATACGAGCAGTACTTC	CASSIPTSGREYEQYF
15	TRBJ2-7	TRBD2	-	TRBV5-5	TGTGCCAGCAGTACGAGCGGGAGTCAATTCTACGAGCAGTACTTC	CASSTSGSQFYEQYF
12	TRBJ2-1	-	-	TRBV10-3	TGTGCCACTAGCTTGGGGGGCAATGAGCAGTTCTTC	CATSLGGNEQFF
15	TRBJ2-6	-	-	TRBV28	TGTGCCAGCAGGGAAACAGGGACTGGGGCCAACGTCCTGACTTTC	CASRETGTGANVLTF
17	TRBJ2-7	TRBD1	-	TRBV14	TGTGCCAGCAGCCAAGTATCCGGGACAGGGTACACCTACGAGCAGTACTTC	CASSQVSGTGYTYEQYF
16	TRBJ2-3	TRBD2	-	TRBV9	TGTGCCAGCAGCGTAGCGGCGGGAGGAGTCGCAGATACGCAGTATTTT	CASSVAAGGVADTQYF
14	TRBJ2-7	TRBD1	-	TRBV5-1	TGCGCCAGCAGCCCGGACAGGGCTCCCTACGAGCAGTACTTC	CASSPDRAPYEQYF
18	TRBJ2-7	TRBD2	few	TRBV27	TGTGCCAGCAGTTTACGGAGGCCGGGGCTAGCGGGAGGACACGAGCAGTACTTC	CASSLRRPGLAGGHEQYF
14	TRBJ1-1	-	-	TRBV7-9	TGTGCCAGCAGCTTATACGGAGTGAACACTGAAGCTTTCTTT	CASSLYGVNTEAFF
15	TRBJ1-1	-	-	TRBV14	TGTGCCAGCAGCCAAGATATCCTGTTCAACACTGAAGCTTTCTTT	CASSQDILFNTEAFF
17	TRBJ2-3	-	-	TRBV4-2	TGTGCCAGCAGCCGCTCCCTTAGCGGAGGGGGCCGGGATACGCAGTATTTT	CASSRSLSGGGRDTQYF
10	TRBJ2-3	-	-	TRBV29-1	TGCAGCGTTGCTGTCGGTACGCAGTATTTT	CSVAVGTQYF
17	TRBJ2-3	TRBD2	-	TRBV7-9	TGTGCCAGCAGCCCCTCGACCGGGACTAGCGGCACAGATACGCAGTATTTT	CASSPSTGTSGTDTQYF
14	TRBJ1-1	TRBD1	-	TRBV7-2	TGTGCCAGCAGAGAGACAGGGTTGGGAACTGAAGCTTTCTTT	CASRETGLGTEAFF
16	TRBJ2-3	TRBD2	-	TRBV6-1	TGTGCCAGCAGTGAATGGAGTAGCGGGAGGGGGGATACGCAGTATTTT	CASSEWSSGRGDTQYF
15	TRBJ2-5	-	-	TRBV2	TGTGCCAGCAGTGAAATTCTGGGCAGCCAAGAGACCCAGTACTTC	CASSEILGSQETQYF
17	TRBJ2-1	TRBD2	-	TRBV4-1	TGCGCCAGCAGCCAAGGTTCCGGGACTAGAGGCCACAATGAGCAGTTCTTC	CASSQGSGTRGHNEQFF
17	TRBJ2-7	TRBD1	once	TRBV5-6	TGTGCCAGCAGCTTAACCATTAGGCAGGGGGCATTCTACGAGCAGTACTTC	CASSLTIRQGAFYEQYF
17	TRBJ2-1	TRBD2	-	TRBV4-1	TGCGCCAGCAGCCAAGCGTCTGGCGGGAGCTCCTACAATGAGCAGTTCTTC	CASSQASGGSSYNEQFF
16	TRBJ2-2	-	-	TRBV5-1	TGCGCCAGCAGCTTGGTAGGACTGACAACAACCGGGGAGCTGTTTTTT	CASSLVGLTTTGELFF
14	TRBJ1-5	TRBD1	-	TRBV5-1	TGCGCCAGCAGCTTGTCAGGGGGCGATCAGCCCCAGCATTTT	CASSLSGGDQPQHF
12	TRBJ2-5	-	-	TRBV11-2	TGTGCCAGCAGCCCCCACAGGGAGACCCAGTACTTC	CASSPHRETQYF
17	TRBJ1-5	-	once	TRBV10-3	TGTGCCATCAGTGAGTCCGACTCGGGTGGCAGCAATCAGCCCCAGCATTTT	CAISESDSGGSNQPQHF
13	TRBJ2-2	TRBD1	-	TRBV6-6	TGTGCCAGCAGTGGGACAGGGACCGGGGAGCTGTTTTTT	CASSGTGTGELFF
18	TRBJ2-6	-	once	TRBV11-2	TGTGCCAGCAGCTTATTTGGCAGTTTTTTCTCTGGGGCCAACGTCCTGACTTTC	CASSLFGSFFSGANVLTF
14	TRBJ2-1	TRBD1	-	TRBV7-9	TGTGCCAGCAGCAATAGACAGGGTTTGGATGAGCAGTTCTTC	CASSNRQGLDEQFF
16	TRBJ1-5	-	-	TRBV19	TGTGCCAGTAGTAGCCGCGGGACGGTTCCGGATCAGCCCCAGCATTTT	CASSSRGTVPDQPQHF
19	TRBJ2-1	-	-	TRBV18	TGTGCCAGCTCAGGACAGGGGCAGATTAGCGGGAGCTCCTACAATGAGCAGTTCTTC	CASSGQGQISGSSYNEQFF
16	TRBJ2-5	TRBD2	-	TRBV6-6	TGTGCCAGCAGTTACGAGGGCGGGAGCAATAAAGAGACCCAGTACTTC	CASSYEGGSNKETQYF
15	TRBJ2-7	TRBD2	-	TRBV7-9	TGTGCCAGCAGCTTAGGTGGCGGGAGCGTCGACGAGCAGTACTTC	CASSLGGGSVDEQYF
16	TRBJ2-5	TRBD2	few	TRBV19	TGTGCCAGTACCCCCGGCGGGCTAGCGGGAGAAGAGACCCAGTACTTC	CASTPGGLAGEETQYF